This TCR beta chain was captured in a study of early T cells in non-severe SARS-CoV-2 infection. Study in general: The chains were unpaired, and the sequenced material was bulk RNA from unsorted whole blood.

Germline values: CDR1 MNHEY, CDR2 SMNVEV (reference sequence). The CDR3 consists of 17 residues. Trimming at V came to 4 bases and at J to 7 bases, leaving 10 bases not matched to a gene. Each cDNA molecule carried a unique molecular identifier. TCRdb processed the 5' RACE reads anew with MiXCR; each CDR3 protein has one entry. The table has just under 65,000 distinct CDR3 sequences, roughly 9% seen once. The TCR originated in an adult who was a healthcare worker with PCR-confirmed SARS-CoV-2 infection or an uninfected control (not recorded which). The chain combines TRBV27 with TRBJ2-1; 13 bases are a match to TRBD2. The sample was whole blood, taken at baseline. The CDR3 bases are TGTGCCAGCAGTTCGATCCAACTAGCGGGAGGGCCGAATGAGCAGTTCTTC. This codes for CASSSIQLAGGPNEQFF.